Below are 11 T cell receptor beta chains sequenced from a single sample in a study of Graves' ophthalmopathy and Graves' hyperthyroidism. Using RNA transcripts, the TCR beta CDR3 regions were amplified. RT-PCR with HTBI primers came first, then second-round multiplex PCR. TCRdb analysed the multiplex PCR reads with MiXCR anew, one entry per CDR3 protein. The sample holds around 670,000 distinct CDR3 sequences; approximately 40% are singletons and the top ten take approximately 43%. The material sequenced was peripheral blood. Every receptor here comes from an adult man with Graves' ophthalmopathy.

This clonotype appeared many times. The chain combines TRBV7-8 with TRBJ1-2; D perhaps matches TRBD1 (6 bases). This CDR3 has 15 residues. Trimming stripped 3 bases from V and 3 bases from J, with 14 bases between. CDR1 and CDR2 from the germline V gene are SGHVS and FQNEAQ. As DNA, the CDR3 is TGTGCCAGCAGCTTCAGGGGACGGCCTGACTATGGCTACACCTTC. This codes for CASSFRGRPDYGYTF.

This clonotype has a count of ten or more. The chain combines TRBV5-1 with TRBJ1-1, with TRBD1 matching 7 bases. V shed 4 bases and J 3 bases; nucleotides not matched to a gene: 12. The CDR3 consists of 16 residues. The V gene's germline CDR1 is SGHRS and CDR2 YFSETQ. DNA of the CDR3: TGCGCCAGCAGCCCGGGAGACAGGGAAGTCGACACTGAAGCTTTCTTT. It yields the protein CASSPGDREVDTEAFF.

At least ten counts were recorded for this clonotype. The rearrangement links TRBV7-6 to TRBJ1-2; D may be TRBD1 (5 bases). This CDR3 has 15 residues. Trimming left V 5 bases short and J 1 base short, with 14 bases between. The germline CDR1 and CDR2 sequences are SGHVS and FNYEAQ. This CDR3 reads CASSKGHGSNYGYTF. The CDR3 DNA follows: TGTGCCAGCAGCAAAGGACACGGAAGTAACTATGGCTACACCTTC.

The chain has TRBV10-3 and TRBJ1-1; 7 bases align to TRBD1. Losses at the gene ends were 10 bases for V and 5 bases for J; bases not matched to a gene: 10. The germline CDR1 and CDR2 sequences are ENHRY and SYGVKD. This CDR3 contains 13 residues. For the CDR3, the DNA is TGTGCCAGCACCCAACAGGGGTGGACTGAAGCTTTCTTT. Its protein product is CASTQQGWTEAFF.

This clonotype was picked up a small number of times. At one end, the junction sequence differs from germline, possibly due to a read error. The chain joins TRBV10-2 to TRBJ1-5, with D possibly being TRBD1 (5 bases). Germline V gene sequence: CDR1 WSHSY, CDR2 SAAADI. The CDR3 contains 15 residues. CDR3 sequence reads: CASSLYVRGNQPQHF. DNA of the CDR3: TGTGCCAGCAGTTTATACGTTAGGGGTAATCAGCCCCAGCATTTT.

The genes are TRBV11-2 and TRBJ1-4; D is uncertain. CDR1 SGHAT and CDR2 FQNNGV come from the germline V gene. The CDR3 has 14 residues. V lost 2 bases and J lost 5, with 9 bases in between. Here the CDR3 reads CASSLSGANEKLFF. The CDR3 region has the DNA TGTGCCAGCAGCTTATCTGGTGCAAATGAAAAACTGTTTTTT.

This clonotype was found many times. This chain connects TRBV10-3 to TRBJ2-7; 8 bases agree with TRBD1. V shed 7 bases and J 6 bases; nucleotides not matched to a gene: 8. CDR1 and CDR2 from the germline V gene are ENHRY and SYGVKD. This CDR3 is built from 13 residues. CDR3 in DNA: TGTGCCATCAAGGTGGGACAGGTGGGCGAGCAGTACTTC. Translating it yields CAIKVGQVGEQYF.

This chain connects TRBV7-2 to TRBJ2-5, with 8 bases lining up with TRBD2. V was pared by 5 bases and J by 0 bases, with 2 bases of the junction left unmatched. The CDR3 covers 14 residues. Germline V lookup: CDR1 SGHTA, CDR2 FQGNSA. This CDR3 is CASSRGGYQETQYF. CDR3 nucleotides: TGTGCCAGCAGCCGGGGGGGCTACCAAGAGACCCAGTACTTC.

Notes on this clonotype: The CDR3 end shows no conserved phenylalanine or tryptophan, and so a read error is likely. The chain is built from TRBV4-1 and TRBJ2-7, with TRBD1 as a possible D gene (5 bases). CDR3 length equals 14 residues. The germline V gene encodes CDR1 MGHRA and CDR2 YSYEKL. V was shortened by 5 bases and J by 3 bases, with 14 bases between the two germline ends. The CDR3 nucleotides are TGCGCCAGCAGCTTACAGGCCGTCGGCTACGAGCAGTACGGC. Translation gives CASSLQAVGYEQYG.

The chain is built from TRBV19 and TRBJ1-1; 7 bases align to TRBD1. CDR1 and CDR2 from the germline V gene are LNHDA and SQIVND (reference sequence). V lost 9 bases, J lost 2 bases, and 9 bases stayed unmatched. This CDR3 region has 14 residues. This chain's CDR3 is CASVDGTANTEAFF. The CDR3 DNA reads TGTGCCAGCGTTGACGGGACAGCAAACACTGAAGCTTTCTTT.

At least ten counts were recorded for this clonotype. The J gene is TRBJ1-4, the V gene TRBV19; D call uncertain. Germline assignment: CDR1 LNHDA and CDR2 SQIVND (reference sequence). The CDR3 runs 11 residues. Between the trimmed V and J ends, which lost 3 bases and 4 bases, there was a span of 0 bases. The CDR3 bases are TGTGCCAGTAGTATTAATGAAAAACTGTTTTTT. Encoded protein: CASSINEKLFF.